The subject of this entry is one T cell receptor beta chain. The target antigen is unknown. This entry belongs to a study of cytotoxic CD8 clonotypes in ibrutinib-treated CLL. Overall study: The patient breakdown showed approximately 11 relapsed/refractory and about 16 treatment-naive cases, with about 18 IGHV unmutated. Study-level points and caveats: Upon ibrutinib response clonality rose, and upon progression it fell back toward baseline.

Germline V gene data show CDR1 as MDHEN and CDR2 as SYDVKM. V was pared by 4 bases and J by 13 bases, with 7 bases of the junction left unmatched. The length of the CDR3 is 12 residues. Cryopreserved PBMCs provided approximately 2.2 micrograms of genomic DNA for the TCR beta libraries. The repertoire was sequenced with immunoSEQ multiplex PCR; TCRdb's copy has only in-frame clones and lacks some. The repertoire includes fewer than 100,000 clones, 79% of them detected once, and more than 4.5% sits in the top ten. This clonotype was obtained from a human donor with chronic lymphocytic leukemia. This chain links TRBV28 with TRBJ2-7, with TRBD2 matching 10 bases. Sample: PBMCs, taken after 12 months of ibrutinib treatment. The CDR3 nucleotides are TGTGCCAGCAGTTCCTACCTAGCGGGAGACTACTTC. Translating it yields CASSSYLAGDYF.